The sequence of this T cell receptor (beta chain) was determined in a study of spatial heterogeneity in lung cancer. As to time point: blood at routine non-recurrence follow-up after resection. The study sequenced unsorted whole RNA from tumor, nontumor lung or frozen PBMC. V dropped 3 bases and J dropped 6; count of bases not matched to a gene: 9. This CDR3 comprises 16 residues. Per the germline V gene, CDR1 is SGHDT and CDR2 is YYEEEE. MiXCR, run by TCRdb on the 5' RACE reads, gives a single entry per CDR3 protein. Of around 120,000 distinct CDR3 sequences in the sample, 10% to 15% were seen once. This clonotype was recorded a few times.

J is TRBJ2-1 and V is TRBV5-6; 10 bases align to TRBD1. The receptor was isolated from a male donor with early-stage non-small cell lung cancer. The sample consisted of PBMCs, taken at follow-up. CDR3 protein: CASSSTRDRGINEQFF. The DNA of the CDR3 is TGTGCCAGCAGCTCGACCCGGGACAGGGGAATCAATGAGCAGTTCTTC.